One sample yielded the 30 T cell receptor beta chains listed below, sequenced in a study of OX40 agonist ivuxolimab in advanced cancers. TCRdb's table, derived via immunoSEQ multiplex PCR, lists solely in-frame clones and lacks some. The sample includes 99,000 or so clones, approximately 93% of them seen just once. Sequenced material: CD4+ or CD8+ T cells sorted from blood, taken in a trial of the OX40 agonist ivuxolimab. The receptor set was obtained from an adult with an advanced solid tumor such as melanoma, head and neck, liver or kidney cancer.

The chain uses TRBV29-1 and TRBJ2-5; D might be TRBD1 (5 bases). The CDR3 covers 12 residues. V was clipped by 6 bases and J by 2 bases, with 10 bases between them. Germline CDR1 is SQVTM and CDR2 is ANQGSEA. CDR3 loop: CSVQGGQETQYF. In nucleotides, the CDR3 is TGCAGCGTGCAGGGCGGACAAGAGACCCAGTACTTC.

This clone is a singleton in its sample. The V call is TRBV14, the J call TRBJ1-2; no definite D call. The CDR3 has 12 residues. CDR1 is SGHDN and CDR2 is FVKESK in the germline V gene. The V end was cut by 1 base, the J end by 10 bases, with 10 bases between. The CDR3 nucleotides read TGTGCCAGCAGCCAAGTGTCCGTAAACTACACCTTC. Translating it yields CASSQVSVNYTF.

V usage is TRBV30 and J usage is TRBJ1-5; D might be TRBD1 (5 bases). Trimming took 1 base from V and 6 from J, leaving 10 bases between them. The CDR3 totals 13 residues. Germline CDR1 and CDR2: GTSNPN and SVGIG (reference sequence). The CDR3, as DNA: TGTGCCTGGAGTGGGGGGGAGGGTCAGCCCCAGCATTTT. This gives the protein CAWSGGEGQPQHF.

The chain has TRBV7-3 and TRBJ2-2; no clear D. The ends were cut back, 1 base at V and 3 bases at J, with 9 bases in the middle. Looked up from germline, CDR1 is SGHTA and CDR2 is FQGTGA. The length of the CDR3 is 15 residues. The chain's CDR3 is CASSLSLVHTGELFF. Written as DNA, the CDR3 is TGTGCCAGCAGCTTAAGCTTGGTCCACACCGGGGAGCTGTTTTTT.

The chain links TRBV7-2 to TRBJ2-3; 10 bases agree with TRBD2. The trim removed 2 bases at V and 2 bases at J, leaving 13 bases unmatched. Germline V gene lookup returns CDR1 SGHTA and CDR2 FQGNSA. There are 19 residues in the CDR3. The CDR3 sequence: CASSLSSGGIVGPTDTQYF. The CDR3 region has the DNA TGTGCCAGCAGCTTATCTAGCGGGGGTATTGTAGGACCCACAGATACGCAGTATTTT.

This chain links TRBV28 with TRBJ1-4; tentative D call: TRBD1 (6 bases). CDR1 and CDR2 (germline): MDHEN, SYDVKM. CDR3 length: 14 residues. Trimming took off 6 bases at V and 2 bases at J, with 10 bases between the two ends. The CDR3 here is CASREGQTNEKLFF. The CDR3 region has the DNA TGTGCCAGCAGGGAAGGACAGACTAATGAAAAACTGTTTTTT.

This clone was seen once. The V and J genes are TRBV5-5 and TRBJ1-1, with 8 bases matching TRBD1. The CDR3 runs 14 residues. V dropped 7 bases and J dropped 0; count of bases not matched to a gene: 5. The germline gives CDR1 SGHKS, CDR2 YYEKEE (reference sequence). The DNA of the CDR3 is TGTGCCAGCGCTGGGACAGGCTTGAACACTGAAGCTTTCTTT. This sequence encodes CASAGTGLNTEAFF.

This chain uses TRBV6-6 with TRBJ1-5, with 7 bases aligning to TRBD1. The ends lost 5 bases at V and 7 bases at J; junction bases unmatched: 8. Germline assignment: CDR1 MNHNY and CDR2 SVGAGI (reference sequence). CDR3 size: 14 residues. CDR3 sequence: CASSDRQGWQPQHF. The CDR3 DNA follows: TGTGCCAGCAGTGACCGACAGGGATGGCAGCCCCAGCATTTT.

The chain recombines TRBV6-6 with TRBJ2-2, with D possibly matching TRBD2 (5 bases). Germline V CDR1 and CDR2: MNHNY, SVGAGI (reference sequence). V lost 4 bases and J 2 bases, leaving 11 bases between the germline ends. CDR3 length: 15 amino acids. CDR3 DNA sequence: TGTGCCAGCAGTTCCGGACTGCTTAACACCGGGGAGCTGTTTTTT. This sequence encodes CASSSGLLNTGELFF.

CDR3 in DNA: TGTGCCAGCAGCCAAGGACGGATGCAAGAGACCCAGTACTTC. Protein sequence: CASSQGRMQETQYF. The rearrangement joins TRBV28 to TRBJ2-5, with D hard to call. The V and J ends lost 6 bases and 2 bases respectively, with 13 bases between them. The germline V gene encodes CDR1 MDHEN and CDR2 SYDVKM. The CDR3 is 14 amino acids.

The rearrangement uses TRBV25-1 and TRBJ1-1, with D hard to call. Germline-derived CDR1 and CDR2 are MGHDK and SYGVNS. V was shortened by 4 bases and J by 4 bases, with 13 bases between the two germline ends. This CDR3 spans 14 amino acids. The DNA for the CDR3 is TGTGCCAGCAGTGCCACCCCCGGCGGCACTGAAGCTTTCTTT. As protein: CASSATPGGTEAFF.

The chain employs TRBV15 and TRBJ2-3; TRBD2 matches at 10 bases. V shed 1 base and J 0 bases; nucleotides not matched to a gene: 7. The V gene's germline CDR1 is LNHNV and CDR2 YYDKDF (reference sequence). This CDR3 region has 18 residues. The CDR3 bases are TGTGCCACCAGCAGAGGTCCGGCTAGCGGGAGAAGCACAGATACGCAGTATTTT. Its protein product is CATSRGPASGRSTDTQYF.

Only one count was recorded for this clone. The rearrangement links TRBV28 to TRBJ1-6, with 7 bases identical to TRBD1. V lost 3 bases to trimming and J lost 7 bases; unmatched junction nucleotides: 12. In germline, CDR1 is MDHEN, CDR2 SYDVKM. This CDR3 is 17 amino acids long. CDR3 nucleotide sequence: TGTGCCAGCAGTTTGGAACAGGGGCAGGCATTAAATTCACCCCTCCACTTT. It is translated as CASSLEQGQALNSPLHF.

V is TRBV5-1 and J is TRBJ2-1; 10 positions match TRBD2. The CDR3 runs to 15 residues. V was clipped by 4 bases and J by 7 bases; unmatched bases: 8. Germline values: CDR1 SGHRS, CDR2 YFSETQ. The DNA for the CDR3 is TGCGCCAGCAGCAAAAGCGGGAGGGCAGGGAATGAGCAGTTCTTC. It specifies CASSKSGRAGNEQFF.

This clone was detected once. This chain connects TRBV28 to TRBJ1-6; 9 positions agree with TRBD1. Germline lookup yields CDR1 MDHEN and CDR2 SYDVKM. Trimming removed 11 bases from V and 10 bases from J; junction bases left unmatched: 15. The CDR3 runs to 15 residues. CDR3 coding DNA: TGTGCCGTTATACAGGGGGCTAGGGGAGGGTCACCCCTCCACTTT. Protein product: CAVIQGARGGSPLHF.

The chain has TRBV20-1 and TRBJ1-5; D is uncertain. V lost 3 bases and J lost 4, with 4 bases in between. CDR1 DFQATT and CDR2 SNEGSKA come from the germline V gene (reference sequence). There are 11 residues in the CDR3. The CDR3 protein is CSARKNQPQHF. The CDR3 nucleotides are TGCAGTGCTAGGAAGAATCAGCCCCAGCATTTT.

The V gene is TRBV6-1, the J gene TRBJ2-1, with TRBD2 matching 7 bases. With V trimmed by 7 bases and J by 8 bases, 8 bases remained unmatched. Per the germline V gene, CDR1 is MNHNS and CDR2 is SASEGT. The CDR3 is 13 residues long. CDR3 DNA sequence: TGTGCCAGCAATGGACTAGGAATACATGAGCAGTTCTTC. It codes for CASNGLGIHEQFF.

The chain couples TRBV6-1 to TRBJ2-1; TRBD2 agrees at 7 bases. This CDR3 contains 14 residues. Germline lookup yields CDR1 MNHNS and CDR2 SASEGT. V trimming: 8 bases; J trimming: 2 bases; junction bases outside the gene matches: 6. The CDR3: CASYLAEAYNEQFF. The CDR3 nucleotides read TGTGCCAGCTATCTAGCGGAAGCCTACAATGAGCAGTTCTTC.

The genes are TRBV5-4 and TRBJ2-1; TRBD2 might be the D (5 bases). Germline-derived CDR1 and CDR2 are SGHNT and YYREEE (reference sequence). This CDR3 has 15 residues. The V end was cut by 4 bases, the J end by 0 bases, with 11 bases between. In DNA form, the CDR3 reads TGTGCCAGCAGCGGAGGAGGCGGCTCCTACAATGAGCAGTTCTTC. Its protein is CASSGGGGSYNEQFF.

The chain combines TRBV4-2 with TRBJ1-5, with TRBD1 as a possible D gene (6 bases). The CDR3 is made up of 15 amino acids. Germline assignment: CDR1 LGHNA and CDR2 YNFKEQ. V was shortened by 2 bases and J by 4 bases, with 12 bases between the two germline ends. CDR3 bases: TGTGCCAGCAGCCAAACCTCGCAGGGGAATCAGCCCCAGCATTTT. This encodes CASSQTSQGNQPQHF.

The rearrangement links TRBV28 to TRBJ1-5; D ambiguous. The CDR3 has 15 amino acids. V was clipped by 7 bases and J by 0 bases, with 13 bases between them. Germline assignment: CDR1 MDHEN and CDR2 SYDVKM. In nucleotides, the CDR3 is TGTGCCAGCATGGGAACAACATATAGCAATCAGCCCCAGCATTTT. Translating gives CASMGTTYSNQPQHF.

DNA for the CDR3: TGTGCCGGGCACCGGGCTCTAGGGCAGGCACCCCTCCACTTT. It is translated as CAGHRALGQAPLHF. This chain connects TRBV30 to TRBJ1-6; D not certain. This CDR3 contains 14 residues. CDR1 and CDR2 from the germline V gene are GTSNPN and SVGIG (reference sequence). V lost 8 bases, J lost 11 bases, and 22 bases lay in between.

DNA of the CDR3: TGCGCCAGCAGCCCTGGGCCCATTCCGCGCAGAGATACGCAGTATTTT. This encodes CASSPGPIPRRDTQYF. V and J are TRBV5-1 and TRBJ2-3, with D unresolved. V dropped 4 bases and J dropped 5 bases, with 20 bases sitting between them. The CDR3 covers 16 residues. The germline gives CDR1 SGHRS, CDR2 YFSETQ.

V gene TRBV19 combines with J gene TRBJ2-7; D might be TRBD1 or TRBD2, each matching 5 bases. This CDR3 region has 15 residues. V was shortened by 5 bases and J by 0 bases, with 14 bases between the two germline ends. The germline V gene has CDR1 LNHDA and CDR2 SQIVND (reference sequence). The CDR3 is CASSQTGTYSYEQYF. In DNA, the CDR3 is TGTGCCAGTAGTCAGACCGGGACGTACTCCTACGAGCAGTACTTC.

The V and J genes are TRBV10-2 and TRBJ1-1; D gene uncertain. In germline, CDR1 is WSHSY, CDR2 SAAADI. This CDR3 region has 13 residues. The V end lost 6 bases, the J end lost 1 base, and 9 bases lay between the germline ends. The CDR3 reads CASRVPGNTEAFF. The CDR3 coding sequence is TGCGCCAGCAGAGTCCCAGGGAACACTGAAGCTTTCTTT.

This clone was picked up one time. The chain is built from TRBV28 and TRBJ2-1; TRBD1 matches at 8 bases. This CDR3 is 17 amino acids long. Germline-derived CDR1 and CDR2 are MDHEN and SYDVKM. Losses at the gene ends were 2 bases for V and 0 bases for J; bases not matched to a gene: 6. The CDR3 reads CASSLPGGRYSYNEQFF. The CDR3 DNA follows: TGTGCCAGCAGTTTACCAGGGGGCCGTTACTCCTACAATGAGCAGTTCTTC. The variable domain in full, completed from reference TRBV28 and TRBJ2-1, reads DVKVTQSSRYLVKRTGEKVFLECVQDMDHENMFWYRQDPGLGLRLIYFSYDVKMKEKGDIPEGYSVSREKKERFSLILESASTNQTSMYLCASSLPGGRYSYNEQFFGPGTRLTVL.

The chain employs TRBV30 and TRBJ1-4; D possibly corresponds to TRBD1 (6 bases). V lost 5 bases and J lost 7, with 11 bases in between. Germline values: CDR1 GTSNPN, CDR2 SVGIG (reference sequence). The CDR3 contains 12 residues. This CDR3 reads CAWAPQGEKLFF. As DNA, the CDR3 is TGTGCCTGGGCACCACAGGGTGAAAAACTGTTTTTT. The whole variable domain, filled in from reference TRBV30 and TRBJ1-4, reads SQTIHQWPATLVQPVGSPLSLECTVEGTSNPNLYWYRQAAGRGLQLLFYSVGIGQISSEVPQNLSASRPQDRQFILSSKKLLLSDSGFYLCAWAPQGEKLFFGSGTQLSVL.

This clone was seen a single time. This chain joins TRBV29-1 and TRBJ1-3, with D unclear. The germline CDR1 and CDR2 sequences are SQVTM and ANQGSEA. V was cut by 1 base and J by 2 bases, with 6 bases left in between. The CDR3 has 13 residues. The CDR3 region has the DNA TGCAGCGTTGAAGGCCAGGCTGGAAACACCATATATTTT. Translating it yields CSVEGQAGNTIYF.

The rearrangement links TRBV28 to TRBJ2-1; 11 bases are shared with TRBD2. There are 15 residues in the CDR3. V dropped 4 bases and J dropped 4; count of bases not matched to a gene: 3. Germline CDR1 and CDR2: MDHEN and SYDVKM. The CDR3 DNA follows: TGTGCCAGCAGTTCATTAGCGGGAGGGTACAATGAGCAGTTCTTC. Protein product: CASSSLAGGYNEQFF.

This chain uses TRBV5-1 with TRBJ2-5; D uncertain. Trimming left V 4 bases short and J 4 bases short, with 11 bases between. The CDR3 has 13 amino acids. CDR1 SGHRS and CDR2 YFSETQ come from the germline V gene. CDR3 nucleotides: TGCGCCAGCAGCCCCCTCTTCTCAGAGACCCAGTACTTC. This gives the protein CASSPLFSETQYF.